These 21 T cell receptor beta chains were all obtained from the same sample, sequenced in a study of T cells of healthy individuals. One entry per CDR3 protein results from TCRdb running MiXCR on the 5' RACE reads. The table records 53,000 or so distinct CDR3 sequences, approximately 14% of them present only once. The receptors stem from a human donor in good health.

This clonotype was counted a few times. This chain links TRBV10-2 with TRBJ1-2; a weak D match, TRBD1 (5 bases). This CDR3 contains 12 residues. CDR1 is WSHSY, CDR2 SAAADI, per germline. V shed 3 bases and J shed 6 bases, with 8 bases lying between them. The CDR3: CASSDLGDGYTF. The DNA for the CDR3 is TGCGCCAGCAGTGATTTGGGGGATGGCTACACCTTC.

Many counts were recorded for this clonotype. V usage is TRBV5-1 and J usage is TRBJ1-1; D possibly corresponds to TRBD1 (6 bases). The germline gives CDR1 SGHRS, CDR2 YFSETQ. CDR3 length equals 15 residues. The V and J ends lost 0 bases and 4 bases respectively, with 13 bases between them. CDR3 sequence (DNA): TGCGCCAGCAGCTTGGGAGACAGGTCGAGCACTGAAGCTTTCTTT. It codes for CASSLGDRSSTEAFF.

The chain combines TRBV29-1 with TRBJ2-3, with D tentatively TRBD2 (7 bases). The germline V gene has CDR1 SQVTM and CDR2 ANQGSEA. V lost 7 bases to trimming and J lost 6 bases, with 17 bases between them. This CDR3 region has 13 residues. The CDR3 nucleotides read TGCAGCGGGGGGGGCTGGAGCGGCGATACGCAGTATTTT. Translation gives CSGGGWSGDTQYF.

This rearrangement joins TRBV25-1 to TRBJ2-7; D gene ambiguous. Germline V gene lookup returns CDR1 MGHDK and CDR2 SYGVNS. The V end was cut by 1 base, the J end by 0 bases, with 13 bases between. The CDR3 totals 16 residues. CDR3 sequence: CASSEWDADPSYEQYF. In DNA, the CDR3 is TGTGCCAGCAGTGAATGGGATGCAGACCCCTCCTACGAGCAGTACTTC.

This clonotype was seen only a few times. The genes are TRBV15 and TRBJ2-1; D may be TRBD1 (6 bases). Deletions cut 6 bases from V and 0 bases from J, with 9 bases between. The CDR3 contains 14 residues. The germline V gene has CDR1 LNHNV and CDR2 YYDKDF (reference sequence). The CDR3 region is CATRKDSSYNEQFF. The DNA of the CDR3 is TGTGCCACCAGGAAGGACAGCTCCTACAATGAGCAGTTCTTC.

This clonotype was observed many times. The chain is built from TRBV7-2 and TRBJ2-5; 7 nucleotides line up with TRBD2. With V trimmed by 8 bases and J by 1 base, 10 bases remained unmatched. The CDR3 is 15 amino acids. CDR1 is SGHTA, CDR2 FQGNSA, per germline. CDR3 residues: CASARQGGGQETQYF. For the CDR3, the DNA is TGTGCCAGCGCTCGGCAGGGCGGGGGCCAAGAGACCCAGTACTTC.

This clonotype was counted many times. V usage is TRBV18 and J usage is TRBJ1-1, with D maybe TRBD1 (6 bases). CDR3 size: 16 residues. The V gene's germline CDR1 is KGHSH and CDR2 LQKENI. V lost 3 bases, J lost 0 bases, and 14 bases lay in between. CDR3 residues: CASSPQGIGMNTEAFF. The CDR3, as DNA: TGTGCCAGCTCACCTCAGGGGATTGGGATGAACACTGAAGCTTTCTTT. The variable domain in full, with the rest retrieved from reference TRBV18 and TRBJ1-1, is NAGVMQNPRHLVRRRGQEARLRCSPMKGHSHVYWYRQLPEEGLKFMVYLQKENIIDESGMPKERFSAEFPKEGPSILRIQQVVRGDSAAYFCASSPQGIGMNTEAFFGQGTRLTVV.

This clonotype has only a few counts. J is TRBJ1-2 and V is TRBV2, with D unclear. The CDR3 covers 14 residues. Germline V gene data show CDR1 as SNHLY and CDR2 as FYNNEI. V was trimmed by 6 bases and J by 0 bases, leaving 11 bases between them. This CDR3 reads CASRGLQSNYGYTF. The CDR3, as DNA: TGTGCCAGCAGAGGCTTACAGTCTAACTATGGCTACACCTTC.

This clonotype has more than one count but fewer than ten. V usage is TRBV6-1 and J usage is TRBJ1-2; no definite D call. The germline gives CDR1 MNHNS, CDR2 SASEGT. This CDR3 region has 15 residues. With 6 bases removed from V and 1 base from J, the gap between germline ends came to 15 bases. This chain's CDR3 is CASSEEPYLNYGYTF. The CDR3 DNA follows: TGTGCCAGCAGCGAGGAACCTTACCTTAACTATGGCTACACCTTC.

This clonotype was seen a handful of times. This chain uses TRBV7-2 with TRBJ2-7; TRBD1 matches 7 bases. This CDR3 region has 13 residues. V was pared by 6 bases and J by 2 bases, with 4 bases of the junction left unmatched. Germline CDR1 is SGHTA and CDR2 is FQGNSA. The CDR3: CASSYQGAYEQYF. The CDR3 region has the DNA TGTGCCAGCAGTTACCAGGGGGCCTACGAGCAGTACTTC.

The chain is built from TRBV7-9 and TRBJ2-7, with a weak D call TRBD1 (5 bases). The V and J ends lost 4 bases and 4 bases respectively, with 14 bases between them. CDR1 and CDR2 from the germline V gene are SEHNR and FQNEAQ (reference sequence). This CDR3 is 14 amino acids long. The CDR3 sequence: CASSSMQGGYEQYF. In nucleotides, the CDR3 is TGTGCCAGCAGCTCCATGCAGGGTGGATACGAGCAGTACTTC.

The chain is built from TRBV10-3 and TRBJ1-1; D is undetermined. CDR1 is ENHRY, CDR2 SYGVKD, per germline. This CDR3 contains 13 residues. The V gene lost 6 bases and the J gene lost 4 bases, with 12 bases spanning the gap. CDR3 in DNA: TGTGCCATCAGACAGACCCGGAGCACTGAAGCTTTCTTT. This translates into CAIRQTRSTEAFF.

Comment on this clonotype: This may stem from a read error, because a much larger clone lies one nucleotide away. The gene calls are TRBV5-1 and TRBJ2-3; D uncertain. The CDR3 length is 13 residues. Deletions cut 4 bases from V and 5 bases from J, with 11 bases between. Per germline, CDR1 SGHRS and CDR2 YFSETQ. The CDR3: CASSKSVEDTQYF. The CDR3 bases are TGCGCCAGCAGCAAAAGCGTGGAAGATACGCAGTATTTT.

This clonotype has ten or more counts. CDR3 protein: CASSRGLAAYNEQFF. The CDR3 nucleotides are TGCGCCAGCAGCCGGGGACTAGCCGCGTACAATGAGCAGTTCTTC. The chain links TRBV4-3 to TRBJ2-1; TRBD2 matches 9 bases. The J segment lost 4 bases and the V segment lost 4 bases, leaving 5 bases of the junction unmatched. Germline V gene lookup returns CDR1 LGHNA and CDR2 YSLEER. The CDR3 totals 15 residues.

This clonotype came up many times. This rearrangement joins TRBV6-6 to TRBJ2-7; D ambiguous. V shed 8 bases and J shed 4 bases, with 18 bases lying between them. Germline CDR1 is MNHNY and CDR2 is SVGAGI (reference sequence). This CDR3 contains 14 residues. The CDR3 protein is CASSFGSRAYEQYF. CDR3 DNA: TGTGCCAGCTCTTTCGGGTCCCGAGCTTACGAGCAGTACTTC.

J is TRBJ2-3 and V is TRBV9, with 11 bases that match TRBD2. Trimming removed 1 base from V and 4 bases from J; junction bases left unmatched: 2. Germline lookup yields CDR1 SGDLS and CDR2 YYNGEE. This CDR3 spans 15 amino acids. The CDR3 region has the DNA TGTGCCAGCAGCGTAACTAGCGGGGGCGCAGATACGCAGTATTTT. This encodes CASSVTSGGADTQYF.

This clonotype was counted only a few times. CDR3 nucleotides: TGTGCCAGCAGCTTAGTGACAGCCGCAGAAAAACTGTTTTTT. Its translation is CASSLVTAAEKLFF. The V gene is TRBV7-9, the J gene TRBJ1-4, with D perhaps matching TRBD1 (5 bases). CDR1 SEHNR and CDR2 FQNEAQ come from the germline V gene (reference sequence). The CDR3 has 14 residues. Trimming cost V 1 base and J 8 bases, with 11 bases left between them. The full variable domain, completed using reference TRBV7-9 and TRBJ1-4, is DTGVSQNPRHKITKRGQNVTFRCDPISEHNRLYWYRQTLGQGPEFLTYFQNEAQLEKSRLLSDRFSAERPKGSFSTLEIQRTEQGDSAMYLCASSLVTAAEKLFFGSGTQLSVL.

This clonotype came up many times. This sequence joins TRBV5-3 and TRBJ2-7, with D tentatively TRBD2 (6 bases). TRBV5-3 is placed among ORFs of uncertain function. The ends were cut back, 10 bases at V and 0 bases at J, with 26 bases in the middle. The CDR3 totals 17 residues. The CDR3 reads CAWTAGLGSGISYEQYF. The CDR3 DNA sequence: TGTGCCTGGACGGCGGGACTGGGATCCGGGATCTCCTACGAGCAGTACTTC.

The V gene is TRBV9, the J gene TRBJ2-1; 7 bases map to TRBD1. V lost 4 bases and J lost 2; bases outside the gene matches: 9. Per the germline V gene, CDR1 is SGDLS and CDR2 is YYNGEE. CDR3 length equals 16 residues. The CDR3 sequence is CASSISGQATYNEQFF. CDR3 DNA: TGTGCCAGCAGCATTTCCGGACAGGCAACCTACAATGAGCAGTTCTTC.

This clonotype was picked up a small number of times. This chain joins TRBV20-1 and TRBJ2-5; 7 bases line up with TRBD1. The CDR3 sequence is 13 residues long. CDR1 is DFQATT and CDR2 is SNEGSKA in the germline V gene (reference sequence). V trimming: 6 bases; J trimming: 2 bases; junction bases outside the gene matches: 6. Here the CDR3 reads CSAPGQLQETQYF. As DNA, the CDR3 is TGCAGTGCACCGGGACAGCTTCAAGAGACCCAGTACTTC.

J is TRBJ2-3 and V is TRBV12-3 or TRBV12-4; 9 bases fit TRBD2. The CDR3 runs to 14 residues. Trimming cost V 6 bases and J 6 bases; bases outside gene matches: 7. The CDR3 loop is CASSEIAGVDTQYF. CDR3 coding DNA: TGTGCCAGCAGCGAAATAGCGGGAGTGGATACGCAGTATTTT.